Many counts were recorded for the clone carrying this T cell receptor (beta chain). The target antigen is unknown. This record belongs to a study of breast tumors, draining lymph nodes, adjacent tissues. Broader study findings: Tumors had less TCR diversity than lymph nodes, more than nontumor tissue. Most tumor T cells seemingly derive from lymph node, then expand in tumor. Compared with basal-like, luminal-like tumors shared significantly more repertoire with nontumor tissue.

TCRdb called the multiplex PCR reads again in MiXCR, with one record for every CDR3 protein. This table has some 150,000 distinct CDR3 sequences, 20% to 25% appearing once. Breast cancer patients provided tissue from their axillary draining lymph nodes. Sequenced input: axillary lymph node tissue. The TCR was taken from a female donor with breast cancer. Some clones in this sample may be carry-over from other donors' samples.

CDR3 in DNA: TGTGCCACCGAGAAATCTGGGGCCAACGTCCTGACTTTC. It translates to CATEKSGANVLTF. The chain uses TRBV24-1 and TRBJ2-6; D remains ambiguous. The CDR3 runs 13 residues. The germline V and J ends were trimmed by 9 bases and 1 base, with 6 bases remaining between them. Looked up from germline, CDR1 is KGHDR and CDR2 is SFDVKD.